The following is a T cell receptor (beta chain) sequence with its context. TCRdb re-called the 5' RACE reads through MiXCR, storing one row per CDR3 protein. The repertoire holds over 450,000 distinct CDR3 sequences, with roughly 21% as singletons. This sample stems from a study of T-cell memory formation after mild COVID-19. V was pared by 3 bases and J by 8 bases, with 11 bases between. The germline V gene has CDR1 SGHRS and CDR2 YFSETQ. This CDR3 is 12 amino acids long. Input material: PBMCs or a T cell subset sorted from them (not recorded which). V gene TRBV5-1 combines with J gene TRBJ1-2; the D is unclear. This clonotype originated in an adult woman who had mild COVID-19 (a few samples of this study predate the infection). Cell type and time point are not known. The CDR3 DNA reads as TGCGCCAGCAGCTCTCCCCTGCGAGGCTACACCTTC. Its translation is CASSSPLRGYTF.